This T cell receptor (beta chain) was captured by sequencing in a study of early T cells in non-severe SARS-CoV-2 infection. Looking at the study overall: Investigators sequenced bulk RNA drawn from unsorted whole blood, and chains remained unpaired.

Overall study findings and caveats: There was a bias toward anti-spike CD8 responses in VDJdb matching, which missed private and CD4 specificities.

This clonotype was observed at least ten times. Its specificity is not known. Germline V gene sequence: CDR1 SGHTA, CDR2 FQGNSA. CDR3 size: 16 residues. V was trimmed by 3 bases and J by 6 bases, leaving 18 bases between them. TCRdb reprocessed the 5' RACE reads via MiXCR and lists one record per CDR3 protein. The sample has approximately 46,000 distinct CDR3 sequences, about 9.3% seen once. The specimen was whole blood. This clonotype was obtained from an adult who was a healthcare worker with PCR-confirmed SARS-CoV-2 infection or an uninfected control (not recorded which). This chain connects TRBV7-2 to TRBJ1-5; tentatively, D is TRBD1 (5 bases). The CDR3 loop is CASSLRQGKGLQPQHF. CDR3 nucleotides: TGTGCCAGCAGCTTGCGGCAGGGTAAAGGTCTTCAGCCCCAGCATTTT.